The clone carrying this T cell receptor beta chain has only one observation. This sample is drawn from a study of T cell changes during pregnancy in multiple sclerosis. Germline CDR1 is SGHRS and CDR2 is YFSETQ. Trimming removed 4 bases from V and 7 bases from J, with 6 bases in between. The CDR3 sequence is 11 residues long. Data came from immunoSEQ multiplex PCR; TCRdb stores just in-frame clones and leaves some out. This table has 45,000 to 60,000 clones, about 91% appearing once. The specimen comprised CD4+ T cells from peripheral blood mononuclear cells, sampled in the second trimester of pregnancy. This sequence was found in a female donor with multiple sclerosis, enrolled in a pregnancy study. The chain recombines TRBV5-1 with TRBJ2-1; D unresolved. CDR3 coding DNA: TGCGCCAGCAGCGCCCGGAATGAGCAGTTCTTC. Protein: CASSARNEQFF.